This T cell receptor beta chain was documented in a study of human T cells and chemical hapten exposure. The V end lost 4 bases, the J end lost 6 bases, and 21 bases lay between the germline ends. The CDR3 sequence is 17 residues long. The germline V gene encodes CDR1 SGHVS and CDR2 FNYEAQ. Time point specified: pre-sensitization, week 0. Noted treatment: therapeutic diphenylcyclopropenone sensitization with weekly scalp DPC. TCRdb re-derived calls from the RACE reads in MiXCR, one entry per CDR3 protein. The table has 300,000 to 450,000 distinct CDR3 sequences, 4.5% to 6% seen once. A few counts support this clonotype.

The source of this sequence is a woman aged 50 to 65 with alopecia areata. Some clones in this sample may be carry-over from other donors' samples. J is TRBJ2-2 and V is TRBV7-6; maybe TRBD1 (6 bases). The input for sequencing was whole blood, taken in connection with sensitization to the hapten diphenylcyclopropenone (DPC). The CDR3 reads CASSSTFGQYGPGELFF. As DNA, the CDR3 is TGTGCCAGCAGCTCAACCTTCGGACAGTATGGTCCCGGGGAGCTGTTTTTT.